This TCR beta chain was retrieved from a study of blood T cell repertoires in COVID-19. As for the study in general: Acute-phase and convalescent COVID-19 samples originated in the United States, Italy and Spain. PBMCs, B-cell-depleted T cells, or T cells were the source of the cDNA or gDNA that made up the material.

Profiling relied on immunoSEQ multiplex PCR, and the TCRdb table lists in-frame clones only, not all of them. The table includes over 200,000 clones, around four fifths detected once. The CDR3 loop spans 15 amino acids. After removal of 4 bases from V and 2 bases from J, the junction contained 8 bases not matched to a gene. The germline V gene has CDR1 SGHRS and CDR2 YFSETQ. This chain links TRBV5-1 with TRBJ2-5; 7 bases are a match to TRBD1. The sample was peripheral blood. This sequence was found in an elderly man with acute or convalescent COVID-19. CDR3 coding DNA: TGCGCCAGCAGCACGGGACAGTCAAGTCAAGAGACCCAGTACTTC. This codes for CASSTGQSSQETQYF.